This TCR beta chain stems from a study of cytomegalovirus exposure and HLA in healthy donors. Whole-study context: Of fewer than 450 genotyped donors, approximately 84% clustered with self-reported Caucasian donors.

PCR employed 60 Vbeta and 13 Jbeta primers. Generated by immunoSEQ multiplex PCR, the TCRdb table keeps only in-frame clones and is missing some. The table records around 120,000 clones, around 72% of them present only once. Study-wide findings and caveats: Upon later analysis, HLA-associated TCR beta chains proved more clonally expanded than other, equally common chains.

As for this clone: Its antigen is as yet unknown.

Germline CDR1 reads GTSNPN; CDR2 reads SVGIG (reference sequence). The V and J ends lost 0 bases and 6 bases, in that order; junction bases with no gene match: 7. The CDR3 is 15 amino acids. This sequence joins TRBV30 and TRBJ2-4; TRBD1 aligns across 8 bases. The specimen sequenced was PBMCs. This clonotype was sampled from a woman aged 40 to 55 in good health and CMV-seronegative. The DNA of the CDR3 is TGTGCCTGGAGTGTACCCGGACAGGGAGGAAACATTCAGTACTTC. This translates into CAWSVPGQGGNIQYF.